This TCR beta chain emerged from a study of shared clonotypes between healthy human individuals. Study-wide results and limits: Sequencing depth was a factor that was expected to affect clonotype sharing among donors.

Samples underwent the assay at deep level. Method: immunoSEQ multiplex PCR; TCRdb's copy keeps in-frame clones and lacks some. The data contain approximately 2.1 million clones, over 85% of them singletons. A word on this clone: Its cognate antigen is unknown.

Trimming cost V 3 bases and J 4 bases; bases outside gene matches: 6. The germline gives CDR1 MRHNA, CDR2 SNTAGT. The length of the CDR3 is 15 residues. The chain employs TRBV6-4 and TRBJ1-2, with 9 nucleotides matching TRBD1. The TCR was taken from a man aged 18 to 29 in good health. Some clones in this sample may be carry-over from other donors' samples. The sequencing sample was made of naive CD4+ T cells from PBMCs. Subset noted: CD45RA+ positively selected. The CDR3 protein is CASSETGGSLYGYTF. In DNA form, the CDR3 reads TGTGCCAGCAGTGAAACAGGGGGCTCCCTCTATGGCTACACCTTC.